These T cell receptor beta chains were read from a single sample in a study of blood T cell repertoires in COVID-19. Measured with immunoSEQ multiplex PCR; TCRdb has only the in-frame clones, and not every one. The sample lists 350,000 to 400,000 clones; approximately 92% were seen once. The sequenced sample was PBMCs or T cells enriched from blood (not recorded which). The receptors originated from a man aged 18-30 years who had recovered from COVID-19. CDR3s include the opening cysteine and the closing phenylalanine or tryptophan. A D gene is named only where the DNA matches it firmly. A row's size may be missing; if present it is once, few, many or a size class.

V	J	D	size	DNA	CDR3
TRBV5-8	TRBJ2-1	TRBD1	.	TGTGCCAGCAGCTTCCGCGGAAGGGGACAGTGGTACAATGAGCAGTTCTTC	CASSFRGRGQWYNEQFF
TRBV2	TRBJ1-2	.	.	TGTGCCAGCAGTGGGTTTGGGGGGTTCGGCAACTATGGCTACACCTTC	CASSGFGGFGNYGYTF
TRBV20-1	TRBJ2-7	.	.	TGCAGTGCCTACTATAACGAGCAGTACTTC	CSAYYNEQYF
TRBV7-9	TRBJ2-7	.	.	TGTGCCAGCAGCTTAGAGAGGTCCCGGGAGCAGTACTTC	CASSLERSREQYF
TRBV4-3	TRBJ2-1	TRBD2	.	TGCGCCAGCAAACCCAACCAAGGACTAGCGGGAGGGAATGAGCAGTTCTTC	CASKPNQGLAGGNEQFF
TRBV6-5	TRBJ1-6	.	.	TGTGCCAGCAGGCGGGGGGACGCGGCACCCCTCCACTTT	CASRRGDAAPLHF
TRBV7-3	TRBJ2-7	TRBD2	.	TGTGCCAGCAGCTTAAATCCGACTAGCGGGGAAAAGAGCGAGCAGTACTTC	CASSLNPTSGEKSEQYF
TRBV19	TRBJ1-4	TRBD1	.	TGTGCCAGTCTCGCCTGGACAGGGACTAATGAAAAACTGTTTTTT	CASLAWTGTNEKLFF
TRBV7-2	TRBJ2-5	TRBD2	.	TGTGCCAGCAGCTTAGGACTAGCGGGTCGCTATGGGACCCAGTACTTC	CASSLGLAGRYGTQYF
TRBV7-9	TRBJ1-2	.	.	TGTGCCAGCAGCTACTTAGCTAACTATGGCTACACCTTC	CASSYLANYGYTF
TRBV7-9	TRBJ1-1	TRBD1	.	TGTGCCAGCACATGGCCGGGACAGATTGAAGCTTTCTTT	CASTWPGQIEAFF
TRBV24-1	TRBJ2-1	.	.	TGTGCCACCAGTGTATGGGGAGGCGAGCAGTTCTTC	CATSVWGGEQFF
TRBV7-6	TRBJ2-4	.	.	TGTGCCAGCAGCCTCAGGGTTGGGGTAGCCAAAAACATTCAGTACTTC	CASSLRVGVAKNIQYF
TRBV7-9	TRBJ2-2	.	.	TGTGCCAGCAGCTTATTTAAAGCAGCAGGGAACACCGGGGAGCTGTTTTTT	CASSLFKAAGNTGELFF
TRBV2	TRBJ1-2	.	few	TGTGCCAGCAGTCGACCCTCGACAACAACTAACTATGGCTACACCTTC	CASSRPSTTTNYGYTF
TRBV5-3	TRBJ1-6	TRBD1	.	TGTGCCAGAAGCTGGGACAGGGACCATAATTCACCCCTCCACTTT	CARSWDRDHNSPLHF
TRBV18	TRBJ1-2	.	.	TGTGCCAGCTCGGAGGGACCCTATGGCTACACCTTC	CASSEGPYGYTF
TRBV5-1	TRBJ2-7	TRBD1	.	TGCGCCAGCAGCTTGGGACAGGGGGCCCTTTCCTACGAGCAGTACTTC	CASSLGQGALSYEQYF
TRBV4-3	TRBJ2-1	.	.	TGCGCCAGCAGCCTGCGGGGGCTCTACAATGAGCAGTTCTTC	CASSLRGLYNEQFF
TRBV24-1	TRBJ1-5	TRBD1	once	TGTGCCACCAGTGACAGTAACAGGGGTGGCAATCAGCCCCAGCATTTT	CATSDSNRGGNQPQHF
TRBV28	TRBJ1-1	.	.	TGTGCCAGCAGTTTAGGATTTCAGGGAGAAGCTTTCTTT	CASSLGFQGEAFF
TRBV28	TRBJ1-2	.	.	TGTGCCAGCGGTGGCCAGATCTATGGCTACACCTTC	CASGGQIYGYTF
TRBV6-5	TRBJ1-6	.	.	TGTGCCAGCAGTTACGCGCCGAGCTCCTATAATTCACCCCTCCACTTT	CASSYAPSSYNSPLHF
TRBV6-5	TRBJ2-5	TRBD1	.	TGTGCCAGCAGTCTGACAGGGTTCGAGGAGACCCAGTACTTC	CASSLTGFEETQYF
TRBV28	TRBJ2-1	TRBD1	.	TGTGCCAGCAGGGCAGGGGGCGCTGGCTACAATGAGCAGTTCTTC	CASRAGGAGYNEQFF
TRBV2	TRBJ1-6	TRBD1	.	TGTGCCAGCAGCCGGGACAGGCTCTCACCCCTCCACTTT	CASSRDRLSPLHF